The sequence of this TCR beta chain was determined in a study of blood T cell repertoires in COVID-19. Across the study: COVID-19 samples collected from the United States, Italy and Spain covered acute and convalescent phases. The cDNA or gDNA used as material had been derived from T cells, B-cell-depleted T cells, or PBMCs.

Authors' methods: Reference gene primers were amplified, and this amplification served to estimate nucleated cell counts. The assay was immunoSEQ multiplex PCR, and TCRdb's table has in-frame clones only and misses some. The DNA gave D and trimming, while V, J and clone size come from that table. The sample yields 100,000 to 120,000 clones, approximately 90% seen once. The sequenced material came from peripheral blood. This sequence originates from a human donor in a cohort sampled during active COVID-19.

The CDR3 loop reads CASSILWVSQRETAYEQYF. The DNA of the CDR3 is TGTGCCAGTAGTATTCTTTGGGTGTCCCAGCGGGAGACCGCCTACGAGCAGTACTTC. This chain links TRBV19 with TRBJ2-7, with TRBD2 identical over 8 bases. The germline gives CDR1 LNHDA, CDR2 SQIVND (reference sequence). The CDR3 totals 19 residues. Germline trimming cut 3 bases from V and 2 bases from J; bases unmatched to any gene: 18. Supplemented by reference TRBV19 and TRBJ2-7, the full variable domain reads DGGITQSPKYLFRKEGQNVTLSCEQNLNHDAMYWYRQDPGQGLRLIYYSQIVNDFQKGDIAEGYSVSREKKESFPLTVTSAQKNPTAFYLCASSILWVSQRETAYEQYFGPGTRLTVT.